These 7 T cell receptor beta chains came from one sample sequenced in a study of chemoradiotherapy in HPV16-positive cancers. Clones were read by immunoSEQ multiplex PCR, and TCRdb kept only the in-frame ones, dropping some. The sample includes 9,500 to 15,000 clones, around 80% of them seen just once. The specimen was obtained from a patient who underwent chemoradiotherapy. Receptors originate from a human donor with HPV-associated anogenital cancer.

The J gene is TRBJ2-3, the V gene TRBV4-1; D is possibly TRBD1 or TRBD2 (5 bases each). The ends were cut back, 0 bases at V and 0 bases at J, with 16 bases in the middle. CDR3 length: 18 amino acids. Per the germline V gene, CDR1 is MGHRA and CDR2 is YSYEKL. The CDR3 reads CASSQESRGIISTDTQYF. The CDR3 coding sequence is TGCGCCAGCAGCCAAGAAAGCCGGGGCATTATTAGCACAGATACGCAGTATTTT.

The CDR3: CASRMSRANTIYF. The CDR3 region has the DNA TGTGCCAGCAGGATGTCTAGGGCGAACACCATATATTTT. The V call is TRBV6-1, the J call TRBJ1-3; D ambiguous. The CDR3 is made up of 13 amino acids. CDR1 and CDR2 (germline): MNHNS, SASEGT. Trimming pared 6 bases from V and 7 bases from J, leaving 13 bases between.

This clone occurred a few times. This chain connects TRBV28 to TRBJ2-7; a weak D match, TRBD1 (5 bases). CDR3 length: 12 residues. The germline V gene has CDR1 MDHEN and CDR2 SYDVKM. V lost 4 bases to trimming and J lost 4 bases, with 8 bases between them. The CDR3: CASSWRQYEQYF. CDR3 bases: TGTGCCAGCAGTTGGCGACAGTACGAGCAGTACTTC.

Regarding this clone: Germline is not matched at one junction end, which may reflect a read error. The rearrangement links TRBV4-1 to TRBJ1-1, with TRBD1 matching over 9 bases. CDR1 is MGHRA, CDR2 YSYEKL, per germline. The CDR3 is 15 amino acids. This CDR3 reads CASSEDRGTASEAFF. CDR3 coding DNA: TGCGCCAGCAGCGAAGACAGGGGGACCGCCTCTGAAGCTTTCTTT.

The gene calls are TRBV7-2 and TRBJ1-5; D is undetermined. Trimming took off 5 bases at V and 2 bases at J, with 10 bases between the two ends. Germline loops: CDR1 SGHTA, CDR2 FQGNSA. CDR3 length equals 14 residues. The CDR3 nucleotides are TGTGCCAGCAGCCTGGACGGTCGCAATCAGCCCCAGCATTTT. It encodes CASSLDGRNQPQHF.

J is TRBJ1-5 and V is TRBV7-9; TRBD1 might be the D (6 bases). From germline, CDR1 is SEHNR and CDR2 FQNEAQ (reference sequence). The V end was cut by 5 bases, the J end by 5 bases, with 19 bases between. The CDR3 has 16 residues. CDR3 coding DNA: TGTGCCAGCAGCAAACAGGGAGCGGAGAGGGATCAGCCCCAGCATTTT. Translated: CASSKQGAERDQPQHF.

The V gene is TRBV11-2, the J gene TRBJ2-5; D remains unclear. This CDR3 comprises 14 residues. V was trimmed by 2 bases and J by 7 bases, leaving 14 bases between them. The germline gives CDR1 SGHAT, CDR2 FQNNGV. Written as DNA, the CDR3 is TGTGCCAGCAGCTTAATGTCCCCGTTAGGGACCCAGTACTTC. Residues: CASSLMSPLGTQYF.